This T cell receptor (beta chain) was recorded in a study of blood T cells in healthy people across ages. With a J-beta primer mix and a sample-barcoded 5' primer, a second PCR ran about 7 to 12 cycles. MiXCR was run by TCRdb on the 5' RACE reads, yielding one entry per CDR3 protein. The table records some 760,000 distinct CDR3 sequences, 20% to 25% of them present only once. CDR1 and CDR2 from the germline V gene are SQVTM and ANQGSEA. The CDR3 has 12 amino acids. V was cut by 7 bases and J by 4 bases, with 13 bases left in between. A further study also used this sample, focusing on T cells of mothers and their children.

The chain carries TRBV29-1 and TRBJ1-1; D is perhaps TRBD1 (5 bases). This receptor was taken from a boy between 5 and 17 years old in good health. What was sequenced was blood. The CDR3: CSGGDGGTEAFF. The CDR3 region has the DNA TGCAGCGGGGGGGACGGAGGCACTGAAGCTTTCTTT. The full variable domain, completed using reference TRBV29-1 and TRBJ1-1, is SAVISQKPSRDICQRGTSLTIQCQVDSQVTMMFWYRQQPGQSLTLIATANQGSEATYESGFVIDKFPISRPNLTFSTLTVSNMSPEDSSIYLCSGGDGGTEAFFGQGTRLTVV.